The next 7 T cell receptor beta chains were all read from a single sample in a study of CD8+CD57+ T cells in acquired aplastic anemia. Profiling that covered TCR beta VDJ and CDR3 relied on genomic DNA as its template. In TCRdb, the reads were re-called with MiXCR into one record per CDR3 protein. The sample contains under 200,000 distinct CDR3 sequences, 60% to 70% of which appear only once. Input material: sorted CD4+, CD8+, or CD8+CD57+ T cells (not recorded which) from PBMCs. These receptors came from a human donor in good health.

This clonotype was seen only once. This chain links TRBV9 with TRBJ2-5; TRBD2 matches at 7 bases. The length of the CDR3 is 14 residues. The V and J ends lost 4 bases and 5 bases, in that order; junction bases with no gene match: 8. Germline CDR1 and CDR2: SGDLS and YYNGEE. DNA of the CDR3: TGTGCCAGCAGCCCGCGGGGGTCGACGGAGACCCAGTACTTC. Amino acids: CASSPRGSTETQYF.

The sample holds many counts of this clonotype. The CDR3 sequence is CASSQEVGGTNYGYTF. CDR3 sequence (DNA): TGTGCCAGCAGCCAAGAAGTCGGGGGGACCAACTATGGCTACACCTTC. This chain connects TRBV4-2 to TRBJ1-2; weak D call: TRBD1 (5 bases). The CDR3 extends over 16 amino acids. Germline V gene data show CDR1 as LGHNA and CDR2 as YNFKEQ. With 0 bases removed from V and 2 bases from J, the gap between germline ends came to 13 bases.

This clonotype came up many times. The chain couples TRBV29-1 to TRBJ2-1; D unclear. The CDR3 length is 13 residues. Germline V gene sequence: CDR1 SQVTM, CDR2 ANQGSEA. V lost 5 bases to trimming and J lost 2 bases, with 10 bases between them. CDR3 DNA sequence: TGCAGCGTTAGGAGCGCTACCTACAATGAGCAGTTCTTC. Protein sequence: CSVRSATYNEQFF.

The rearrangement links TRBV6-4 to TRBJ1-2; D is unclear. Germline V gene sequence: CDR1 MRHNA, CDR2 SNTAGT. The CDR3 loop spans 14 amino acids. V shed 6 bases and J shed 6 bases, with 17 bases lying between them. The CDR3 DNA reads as TGTGCCAGCAGAATTCCGGAACAGACCGATGGCTACACCTTC. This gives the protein CASRIPEQTDGYTF.

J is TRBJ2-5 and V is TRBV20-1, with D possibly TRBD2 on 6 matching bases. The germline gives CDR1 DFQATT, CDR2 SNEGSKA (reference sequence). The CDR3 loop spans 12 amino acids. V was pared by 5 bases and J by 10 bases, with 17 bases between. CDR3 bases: TGCAGTGCTGGCTCAGTCGGAGGGGACCAGTACTTC. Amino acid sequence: CSAGSVGGDQYF.

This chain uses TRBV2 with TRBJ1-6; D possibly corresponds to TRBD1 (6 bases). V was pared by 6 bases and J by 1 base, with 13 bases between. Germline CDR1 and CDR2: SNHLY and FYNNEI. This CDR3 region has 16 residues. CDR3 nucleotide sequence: TGTGCCAGCAGAGGTCGAGGGGGTTCCTATAATTCACCCCTCCACTTT. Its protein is CASRGRGGSYNSPLHF. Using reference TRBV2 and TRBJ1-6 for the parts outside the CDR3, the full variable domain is EPEVTQTPSHQVTQMGQEVILRCVPISNHLYFYWYRQILGQKVEFLVSFYNNEISEKSEIFDDQFSVERPDGSNFTLKIRSTKLEDSAMYFCASRGRGGSYNSPLHFGNGTRLTVT.

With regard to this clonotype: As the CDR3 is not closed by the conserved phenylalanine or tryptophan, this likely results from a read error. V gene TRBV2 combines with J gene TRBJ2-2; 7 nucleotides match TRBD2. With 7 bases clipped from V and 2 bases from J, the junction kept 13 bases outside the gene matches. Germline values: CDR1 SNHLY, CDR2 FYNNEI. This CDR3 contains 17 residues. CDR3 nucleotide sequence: TGTGCCAGCACCAGGACTATGGCGGGAGTCAACACCGGGGAGCTGTTTTCT. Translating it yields CASTRTMAGVNTGELFS.